This T cell receptor (beta chain) was documented in a study of shared T cell receptors in the human thymus. This CDR3 has 20 residues. Per germline, CDR1 MDHEN and CDR2 SYDVKM. Trimming took 0 bases from V and 1 from J; bases not matched to a gene: 13. TCRdb keeps only in-frame clones here, not all; method: immunoSEQ multiplex PCR. There are about 660,000 clones in the sample; 85% to 90% occur only once, and approximately 0.01% lies in the top ten. This sample was also put to use in a study of human thymus T cells. That study reports: Healthy Finnish infants undergoing corrective surgery for congenital heart defects provided the donor material. The thymus was resected at corrective cardiac surgery. Among unrelated individuals, related research reported thymic repertoires that overlapped highly.

The chain uses TRBV28 and TRBJ2-1; 9 bases are shared with TRBD2. Sequenced: thymocytes. The source of this sequence is a boy in the first two years of life with a congenital heart defect. The DNA of the CDR3 is TGTGCCAGCAGTTTATGGGCCAGGAGTCCAACTAGCGGGTCCTACAATGAGCAGTTCTTC. Its protein is CASSLWARSPTSGSYNEQFF. Variable domain in full (rest from reference TRBV28 and TRBJ2-1): DVKVTQSSRYLVKRTGEKVFLECVQDMDHENMFWYRQDPGLGLRLIYFSYDVKMKEKGDIPEGYSVSREKKERFSLILESASTNQTSMYLCASSLWARSPTSGSYNEQFFGPGTRLTVL.